This T cell receptor (beta chain) was sequenced for a study of shared clonotypes between healthy human individuals. Details on this clone: What it binds is unknown.

General observations from the study: Depth was large, yet rarefaction showed that sorted-subset sequencing was incomplete. Naive CD4 clonotype sharing across a handful of donors was approximately 5%.

V was trimmed by 6 bases and J by 7 bases, leaving 22 bases between them. CDR1 and CDR2 (germline): MDHEN, SYDVKM. The CDR3 runs 15 residues. This table comes from immunoSEQ multiplex PCR, and its TCRdb copy is limited to in-frame clones, with some not included. The sample lists some 1.1 million clones, roughly 77% occurring once. This sequence originates from a man between 18 and 35 years old in good health. Some clones in this sample may be carry-over from other donors' samples. The chain uses TRBV28 and TRBJ2-7, with D perhaps matching TRBD2 (7 bases). Material: memory CD4+ T cells from PBMCs. The subset denotes: CD45RA-negative fraction. CDR3 in DNA: TGTGCCAGCAGCTCCGGGCCGGGGGGCTTTGGGGAGCAGTACTTC. This encodes CASSSGPGGFGEQYF.